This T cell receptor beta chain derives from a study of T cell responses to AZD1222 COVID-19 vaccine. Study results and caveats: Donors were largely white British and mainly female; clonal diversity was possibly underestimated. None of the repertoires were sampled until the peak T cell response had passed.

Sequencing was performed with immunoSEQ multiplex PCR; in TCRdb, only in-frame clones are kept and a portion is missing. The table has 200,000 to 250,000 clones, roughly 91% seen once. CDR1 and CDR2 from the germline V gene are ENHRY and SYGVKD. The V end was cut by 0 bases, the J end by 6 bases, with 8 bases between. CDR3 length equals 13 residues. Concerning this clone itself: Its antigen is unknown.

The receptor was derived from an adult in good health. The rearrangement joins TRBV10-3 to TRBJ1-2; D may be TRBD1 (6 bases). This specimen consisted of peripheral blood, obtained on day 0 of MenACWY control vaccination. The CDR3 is CAISESGAHGYTF. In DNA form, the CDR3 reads TGTGCCATCAGTGAGTCGGGGGCGCATGGCTACACCTTC.